This T cell receptor (beta chain) derives from a study of CD8+ T cells in alopecia areata. Study observations and caveats: It was lesional scalp, especially alopecia totalis/universalis, that showed higher clonality than normal scalp.

Comment on this clone: Its matching antigen is unknown.

Sequencing used cDNA as its template, made by extracting RNA and reverse transcribing it. TCRdb's copy holds only in-frame clones and misses some; the assay was immunoSEQ multiplex PCR. Of 150,000 or so clones in the sample, about 59% were seen once. From germline, CDR1 is GTSNPN and CDR2 SVGIG (reference sequence). Trimming cost V 0 bases and J 3 bases, with 9 bases left between them. This CDR3 has 13 residues. Stated treatment: oral pan-JAK inhibitor, 5-10 mg twice daily. The source of this sequence is a human donor with alopecia areata. The source material was CD8+ T cells sorted from blood, sampled at week 4, from a patient treated with tofacitinib. V usage is TRBV30 and J usage is TRBJ2-7; possible D gene TRBD2, 6 bases. CDR3 region: CAWSVLGGYEQYF. For the CDR3, the DNA is TGTGCCTGGAGTGTACTGGGGGGCTACGAGCAGTACTTC.